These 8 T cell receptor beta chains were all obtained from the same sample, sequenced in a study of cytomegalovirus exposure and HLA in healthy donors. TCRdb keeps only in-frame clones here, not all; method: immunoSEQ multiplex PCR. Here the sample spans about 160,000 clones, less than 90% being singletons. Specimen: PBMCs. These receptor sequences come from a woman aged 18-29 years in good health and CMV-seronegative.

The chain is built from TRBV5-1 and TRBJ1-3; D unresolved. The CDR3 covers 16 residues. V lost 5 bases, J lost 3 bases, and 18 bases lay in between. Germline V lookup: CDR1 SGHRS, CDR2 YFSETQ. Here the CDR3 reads CASRANIGGGGNTIYF. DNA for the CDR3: TGCGCCAGCAGGGCTAACATTGGTGGAGGTGGAAACACCATATATTTT.

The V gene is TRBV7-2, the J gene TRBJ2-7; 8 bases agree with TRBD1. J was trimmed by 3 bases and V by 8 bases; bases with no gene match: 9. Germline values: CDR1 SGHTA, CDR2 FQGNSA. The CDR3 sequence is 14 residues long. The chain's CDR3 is CASCRQQGDYEQYF. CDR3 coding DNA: TGTGCCAGCTGTAGACAACAGGGGGACTACGAGCAGTACTTC.

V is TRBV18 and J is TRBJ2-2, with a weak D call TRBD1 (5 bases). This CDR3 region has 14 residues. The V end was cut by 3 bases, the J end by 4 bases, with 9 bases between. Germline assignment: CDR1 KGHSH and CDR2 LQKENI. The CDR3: CASSPDSFTGELFF. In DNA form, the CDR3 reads TGTGCCAGCTCACCCGACAGTTTCACCGGGGAGCTGTTTTTT. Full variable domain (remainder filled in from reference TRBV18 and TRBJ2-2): NAGVMQNPRHLVRRRGQEARLRCSPMKGHSHVYWYRQLPEEGLKFMVYLQKENIIDESGMPKERFSAEFPKEGPSILRIQQVVRGDSAAYFCASSPDSFTGELFFGEGSRLTVL.

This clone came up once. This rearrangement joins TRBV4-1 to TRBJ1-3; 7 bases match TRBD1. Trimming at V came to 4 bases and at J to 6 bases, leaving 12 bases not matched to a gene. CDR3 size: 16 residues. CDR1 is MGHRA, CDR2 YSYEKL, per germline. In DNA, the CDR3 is TGCGCCAGCAGCCGACCGACAGGGCGCTCCAAAAACACCATATATTTT. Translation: CASSRPTGRSKNTIYF.

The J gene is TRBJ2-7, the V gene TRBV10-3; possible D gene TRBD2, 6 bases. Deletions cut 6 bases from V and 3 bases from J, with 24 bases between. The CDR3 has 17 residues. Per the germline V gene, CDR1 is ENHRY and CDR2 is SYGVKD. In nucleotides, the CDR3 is TGTGCCATCAGAGTAGAATCGCAGGGAAGGGACTTCTACGAGCAGTACTTC. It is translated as CAIRVESQGRDFYEQYF.

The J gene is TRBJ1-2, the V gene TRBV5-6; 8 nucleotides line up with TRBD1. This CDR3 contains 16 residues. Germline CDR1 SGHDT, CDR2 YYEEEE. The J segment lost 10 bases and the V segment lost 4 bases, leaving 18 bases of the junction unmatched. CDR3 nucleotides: TGTGCCAGCAGCCCCGGACAGGGATCCCCGCTTGAAGTCTACACCTTC. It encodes CASSPGQGSPLEVYTF.

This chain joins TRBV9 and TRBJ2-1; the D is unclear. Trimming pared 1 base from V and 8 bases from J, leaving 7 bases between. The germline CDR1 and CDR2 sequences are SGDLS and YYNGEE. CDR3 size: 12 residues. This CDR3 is CASSVPSHEQFF. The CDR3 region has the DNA TGTGCCAGCAGCGTACCCTCCCATGAGCAGTTCTTC.

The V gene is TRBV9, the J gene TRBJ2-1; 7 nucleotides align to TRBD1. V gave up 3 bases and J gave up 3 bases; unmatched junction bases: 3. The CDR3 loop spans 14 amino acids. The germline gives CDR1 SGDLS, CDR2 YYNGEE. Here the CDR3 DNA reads TGTGCCAGCAGCGGCCGACAGGGCTACAATGAGCAGTTCTTC. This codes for CASSGRQGYNEQFF. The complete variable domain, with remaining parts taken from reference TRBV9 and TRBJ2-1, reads DSGVTQTPKHLITATGQRVTLRCSPRSGDLSVYWYQQSLDQGLQFLIQYYNGEERAKGNILERFSAQQFPDLHSELNLSSLELGDSALYFCASSGRQGYNEQFFGPGTRLTVL.